The 25 T cell receptor beta chains listed next were all sequenced from one sample in a study of PD-1 blockade in classical Hodgkin lymphoma. Relapses following autologous stem cell transplantation were seen in all patients, with brentuximab vedotin exposure varying. Thawed PBMCs underwent magnetic negative selection to yield purified CD4+ T cells. Profiling relied on immunoSEQ multiplex PCR, and the TCRdb table lists in-frame clones only, not all of them. The sample yields 4,400 or so clones, approximately 86% seen once. Here the sequenced sample was CD4+ T cells from blood, taken at baseline. These receptor sequences come from a human donor with classical Hodgkin lymphoma.

V usage is TRBV7-9 and J usage is TRBJ2-7; 8 bases align to TRBD2. V shed 5 bases and J 5 bases; nucleotides not matched to a gene: 14. Germline assignment: CDR1 SEHNR and CDR2 FQNEAQ (reference sequence). The CDR3 is 16 amino acids. CDR3 in amino acids: CASSPYSGTRSHEQYF. DNA of the CDR3: TGTGCCAGCAGCCCCTACTCCGGGACTAGGAGTCACGAGCAGTACTTC.

The chain employs TRBV5-1 and TRBJ1-2, with D perhaps matching TRBD1 (6 bases). Trimming took 3 bases from V and 9 from J, leaving 9 bases between them. CDR3 length equals 11 residues. Per germline, CDR1 SGHRS and CDR2 YFSETQ. DNA for the CDR3: TGCGCCAGCAGCTCTGGACAGAGCTACACCTTC. Its translation: CASSSGQSYTF.

The rearrangement links TRBV4-1 to TRBJ1-4; D uncertain. Germline CDR1 reads MGHRA; CDR2 reads YSYEKL. The germline V and J ends were trimmed by 8 bases and 4 bases, with 11 bases remaining between them. There are 13 residues in the CDR3. The CDR3 region is CASSRALNEKLFF. DNA of the CDR3: TGCGCCAGCTCCCGGGCCCTTAATGAAAAACTGTTTTTT.

The J gene is TRBJ2-3, the V gene TRBV10-1; 10 bases align to TRBD1. The CDR3 spans 15 residues. Germline trimming cut 4 bases from V and 3 bases from J; bases unmatched to any gene: 4. In germline, CDR1 is WNHNN, CDR2 SYGVQD (reference sequence). CDR3 sequence reads: CASSGQGAGTDTQYF. The CDR3 nucleotides read TGCGCCAGCAGTGGACAGGGGGCTGGGACAGATACGCAGTATTTT.

The chain is built from TRBV6-1 and TRBJ1-1, with unresolved D. Germline CDR1 and CDR2: MNHNS and SASEGT. Deletions cut 8 bases from V and 0 bases from J, with 16 bases between. The CDR3 has 15 residues. CDR3 bases: TGTGCCAGCTCCTTCGCCGGTCTCATGAACACTGAAGCTTTCTTT. Translated, it gives CASSFAGLMNTEAFF.

The rearrangement joins TRBV11-2 to TRBJ2-1; D not resolved. Germline loops: CDR1 SGHAT, CDR2 FQNNGV. CDR3 length: 13 residues. Trimming cost V 8 bases and J 7 bases, with 15 bases left between them. CDR3: CASALVRSNEQFF. The CDR3 bases are TGTGCCAGCGCTCTTGTGCGGTCTAATGAGCAGTTCTTC.

This clone was counted a few times. The gene calls are TRBV5-1 and TRBJ2-7; D possibly matches TRBD1 or TRBD2 (5 bases each). The CDR3 consists of 12 residues. Germline V gene lookup returns CDR1 SGHRS and CDR2 YFSETQ. V was trimmed by 4 bases and J by 4 bases, leaving 9 bases between them. CDR3 loop: CASSAEGYEQYF. The CDR3 DNA reads TGCGCCAGCAGCGCAGAGGGGTACGAGCAGTACTTC.

J is TRBJ2-7 and V is TRBV21-1. TRBV21-1 is a listed pseudogene. This CDR3 has 15 residues. CDR3 bases: TGTGCCAGCAGCAACCCTGGGACCGAGCCCTACGAGCAGTACTTC. Translation gives CASSNPGTEPYEQYF.

V gene TRBV7-2 combines with J gene TRBJ2-7, with TRBD1 as a possible D gene (5 bases). V lost 5 bases, J lost 5 bases, and 16 bases lay in between. The CDR3 has 14 residues. Germline-derived CDR1 and CDR2 are SGHTA and FQGNSA. The CDR3 reads CASSGAGNSHEQYF. The CDR3 region has the DNA TGTGCCAGCAGCGGGGCAGGTAATTCCCACGAGCAGTACTTC.

This chain connects TRBV5-1 to TRBJ2-7, with 7 bases matching TRBD1. V shed 1 base and J 4 bases; nucleotides not matched to a gene: 2. The germline gives CDR1 SGHRS, CDR2 YFSETQ. The CDR3 contains 13 residues. The CDR3 DNA follows: TGCGCCAGCAGCTTGACAGGGGAATACGAGCAGTACTTC. As protein: CASSLTGEYEQYF.

CDR3 coding DNA: TGTGCCAGCAGTGAAAGTGTTGCAGGTGCCGAGCAGTACTTC. Residues: CASSESVAGAEQYF. The chain has TRBV6-1 and TRBJ2-7; D remains unclear. Trimming pared 2 bases from V and 6 bases from J, leaving 14 bases between. This CDR3 spans 14 amino acids. Germline V CDR1 and CDR2: MNHNS, SASEGT.

The V call is TRBV28, the J call TRBJ2-7, with TRBD1 identical over 7 bases. Trimming removed 5 bases from V and 4 bases from J; junction bases left unmatched: 11. This CDR3 spans 15 amino acids. Germline values: CDR1 MDHEN, CDR2 SYDVKM. The chain's CDR3 is CASSPPGTARYEQYF. The CDR3 DNA sequence: TGTGCCAGCAGTCCCCCCGGGACAGCTCGATACGAGCAGTACTTC.

This clone was observed a handful of times. The J gene is TRBJ1-5, the V gene TRBV29-1, with unresolved D. Germline CDR1 reads SQVTM; CDR2 reads ANQGSEA. The CDR3 has 12 amino acids. Trimming took off 6 bases at V and 7 bases at J, with 13 bases between the two ends. Here the CDR3 reads CSVLDAGQPQHF. CDR3 coding DNA: TGCAGCGTACTAGATGCGGGCCAGCCCCAGCATTTT.

The rearrangement uses TRBV7-3 and TRBJ2-1; D assignment may be TRBD1 or TRBD2 (5 bases each). V was cut by 5 bases and J by 2 bases, with 7 bases left in between. The V gene's germline CDR1 is SGHTA and CDR2 FQGTGA. The CDR3 totals 13 residues. The CDR3, as DNA: TGTGCCAGCAGCAAGGGACCCTACAATGAGCAGTTCTTC. Amino acids: CASSKGPYNEQFF.

V usage is TRBV5-1 and J usage is TRBJ1-2; TRBD1 matches at 9 bases. The CDR3 sequence is 16 residues long. The V and J ends lost 4 bases and 3 bases, in that order; junction bases with no gene match: 10. Germline V lookup: CDR1 SGHRS, CDR2 YFSETQ. CDR3 in DNA: TGCGCCAGCAGCCCCGGGACAGGGTCTCCCCACTATGGCTACACCTTC. This gives the protein CASSPGTGSPHYGYTF.

This clone has a handful of counts. The chain employs TRBV6-1 and TRBJ1-5, with TRBD1 as a possible D gene (5 bases). This CDR3 contains 16 residues. Trimming took off 4 bases at V and 0 bases at J, with 13 bases between the two ends. Germline CDR1 reads MNHNS; CDR2 reads SASEGT. The CDR3 DNA sequence: TGTGCCAGCAGTGCGGGGGGAATCCTTAGCAATCAGCCCCAGCATTTT. This sequence encodes CASSAGGILSNQPQHF.

V is TRBV5-1 and J is TRBJ2-3, with TRBD2 matching 12 bases. Germline-derived CDR1 and CDR2 are SGHRS and YFSETQ. The CDR3 sequence is 17 residues long. J lost 1 base, V lost 0 bases, and 3 bases had no gene match. The CDR3, as DNA: TGCGCCAGCAGCTTGGCACTAGCGGGGGGAGGCACAGATACGCAGTATTTT. It translates to CASSLALAGGGTDTQYF.

This chain joins TRBV5-1 and TRBJ2-2; tentative D call: TRBD1 (5 bases). Germline loops: CDR1 SGHRS, CDR2 YFSETQ. This CDR3 comprises 13 residues. V lost 3 bases and J 5 bases, leaving 8 bases between the germline ends. CDR3 amino acids: CASSSQETGELFF. CDR3 bases: TGCGCCAGCAGCTCACAGGAGACCGGGGAGCTGTTTTTT.

The V call is TRBV5-1, the J call TRBJ1-4; no firm D call. Germline V gene data show CDR1 as SGHRS and CDR2 as YFSETQ. Trimming left V 0 bases short and J 5 bases short, with 11 bases between. There are 15 residues in the CDR3. The CDR3 DNA reads TGCGCCAGCAGCTTGGCGACACGGGAAAATGAAAAACTGTTTTTT. It encodes CASSLATRENEKLFF.

The CDR3 sequence is CASSLAGPIAGTEAFF. DNA for the CDR3: TGCGCCAGCAGCTTGGCCGGACCCATAGCGGGCACTGAAGCTTTCTTT. V gene TRBV5-1 combines with J gene TRBJ1-1; D ambiguous. V lost 0 bases to trimming and J lost 4 bases, with 16 bases between them. This CDR3 contains 16 residues. Germline CDR1 is SGHRS and CDR2 is YFSETQ.

The chain is built from TRBV11-3 and TRBJ2-3; 7 nucleotides agree with TRBD1. The germline gives CDR1 SGHNT, CDR2 YENEEA. With V trimmed by 5 bases and J by 2 bases, 10 bases remained unmatched. The CDR3 contains 16 residues. CDR3 nucleotides: TGTGCCAGCAGCCTCCGGGACAGTGTACCCACAGATACGCAGTATTTT. It codes for CASSLRDSVPTDTQYF.

The CDR3: CASSELGGYTF. CDR3 nucleotide sequence: TGTGCCAGCAGTGAATTGGGTGGCTACACCTTC. This chain connects TRBV6-1 to TRBJ1-2; D unclear. Looked up from germline, CDR1 is MNHNS and CDR2 is SASEGT. This CDR3 has 11 amino acids. The ends were cut back, 2 bases at V and 7 bases at J, with 5 bases in the middle.

The chain has TRBV19 and TRBJ1-5; 7 nucleotides match TRBD1. V was pared by 5 bases and J by 2 bases, with 6 bases of the junction left unmatched. This CDR3 contains 15 residues. CDR1 is LNHDA and CDR2 is SQIVND in the germline V gene (reference sequence). The CDR3 loop is CASSPRGLGNQPQHF. In DNA, the CDR3 is TGTGCCAGTAGTCCGAGGGGGCTTGGCAATCAGCCCCAGCATTTT.

The chain links TRBV7-8 to TRBJ1-3; D is possibly TRBD1 (5 bases). The germline V and J ends were trimmed by 1 base and 2 bases, with 12 bases remaining between them. The CDR3 has 16 residues. Germline assignment: CDR1 SGHVS and CDR2 FQNEAQ. This CDR3 is CASSLVGVGPGNTIYF. In DNA form, the CDR3 reads TGTGCCAGCAGCTTAGTAGGGGTCGGACCTGGAAACACCATATATTTT.

The chain couples TRBV14 to TRBJ2-5; D may be TRBD1 (6 bases). This CDR3 has 14 amino acids. Germline CDR1 reads SGHDN; CDR2 reads FVKESK. Trimming pared 3 bases from V and 5 bases from J, leaving 13 bases between. The CDR3 nucleotides read TGTGCCAGCAGCCACAGGGGATTGGGGGAGACCCAGTACTTC. This translates into CASSHRGLGETQYF.